The 25 T cell receptor beta chains below all came from one sample that was sequenced in a study of cytomegalovirus exposure and HLA in healthy donors. 13 Jbeta primers and 60 Vbeta primers were used for the PCR. TCRdb's table, derived via immunoSEQ multiplex PCR, lists solely in-frame clones and lacks some. The table records 200,000 or so clones, roughly 84% of them present only once. The sample comprised PBMCs. These receptors came from a boy between 10 and 17 years old in good health and CMV-seronegative.

V and J are TRBV27 and TRBJ2-1, with 9 bases fitting TRBD2. The germline CDR1 and CDR2 sequences are MNHEY and SMNVEV (reference sequence). V dropped 4 bases and J dropped 6; count of bases not matched to a gene: 7. The CDR3 is 15 residues long. The CDR3 is CASSSGSGRVNEQFF. Here the CDR3 DNA reads TGTGCCAGCAGTTCGGGTAGCGGGAGAGTCAATGAGCAGTTCTTC.

The rearrangement joins TRBV5-1 to TRBJ2-2; 7 bases are a match to TRBD2. The V gene end was trimmed by 5 bases and the J gene end by 3 bases; junction bases not matched to a gene: 16. Per the germline V gene, CDR1 is SGHRS and CDR2 is YFSETQ. The CDR3 length is 18 residues. This CDR3 reads CASRRLADLGADTGELFF. In DNA form, the CDR3 reads TGCGCCAGCAGACGACTAGCTGACCTAGGGGCGGACACCGGGGAGCTGTTTTTT.

This chain links TRBV4-3 with TRBJ2-5; TRBD1 is a possible D gene (6 bases). The J call could be wrong; TRBJ2-7 is a better fit for the DNA end. Germline CDR1 reads LGHNA; CDR2 reads YSLEER. CDR3 length: 14 residues. CDR3 amino acids: CASSHDRTDYEQYF. In DNA form, the CDR3 reads TGCGCCAGCAGCCACGATAGGACAGACTACGAGCAGTACTTC.

The rearrangement uses TRBV7-2 and TRBJ2-1; tentative D call: TRBD1 (6 bases). The germline CDR1 and CDR2 sequences are SGHTA and FQGNSA. Trimming took 5 bases from V and 2 from J, leaving 13 bases between them. The CDR3 has 15 amino acids. The DNA for the CDR3 is TGTGCCAGCAGCACGGGACATATCACCTACAATGAGCAGTTCTTC. Its translation is CASSTGHITYNEQFF.

Remarks on this clone: The sample carries other DNA sequences with the same CDR3. The chain employs TRBV27 and TRBJ2-1; TRBD2 matches 9 bases. V dropped 3 bases and J dropped 1; count of bases not matched to a gene: 1. In germline, CDR1 is MNHEY, CDR2 SMNVEV (reference sequence). This CDR3 spans 15 amino acids. The CDR3 spells CASSFLAGSYNEQFF. The CDR3 DNA follows: TGTGCCAGCAGTTTTCTAGCGGGATCCTACAATGAGCAGTTCTTC.

This clone was detected a few times. The genes are TRBV2 and TRBJ2-7, with TRBD1 matching over 7 bases. This CDR3 is built from 15 residues. Losses at the gene ends were 2 bases for V and 0 bases for J; bases not matched to a gene: 4. Germline CDR1 reads SNHLY; CDR2 reads FYNNEI. CDR3 sequence: CASSESRDSSYEQYF. In nucleotides, the CDR3 is TGTGCCAGCAGTGAAAGTCGGGACAGCTCCTACGAGCAGTACTTC.

This clone was seen only once. The genes are TRBV7-3 and TRBJ2-5; D is unclear. The CDR3 is made up of 14 amino acids. Trimming took 1 base from V and 5 from J, leaving 11 bases between them. Per the germline V gene, CDR1 is SGHTA and CDR2 is FQGTGA. This chain's CDR3 is CASSLSPARETQYF. The CDR3 DNA sequence: TGTGCCAGCAGCTTAAGCCCGGCCAGGGAGACCCAGTACTTC.

This chain joins TRBV29-1 and TRBJ2-1; the match to TRBD2 covers 7 bases. CDR3 size: 14 residues. V was pared by 4 bases and J by 2 bases, with 5 bases of the junction left unmatched. Germline V CDR1 and CDR2: SQVTM, ANQGSEA. The CDR3 nucleotides read TGCAGCGTTGCGCTTAGCGGGCCCTACAATGAGCAGTTCTTC. It codes for CSVALSGPYNEQFF.

The CDR3 nucleotides read TGTGCCAGCAGTCCTCCCCAGGGTGAGGCCCAGCATTTT. It translates to CASSPPQGEAQHF. J is TRBJ1-5 and V is TRBV28; TRBD1 is a possible D gene (5 bases). V was pared by 5 bases and J by 11 bases, with 16 bases between. Per germline, CDR1 MDHEN and CDR2 SYDVKM. This CDR3 is 13 amino acids long.

This clone was counted only a few times. This chain links TRBV4-1 with TRBJ2-7; D call uncertain. V dropped 0 bases and J dropped 6 bases, with 6 bases sitting between them. The germline V gene encodes CDR1 MGHRA and CDR2 YSYEKL. The CDR3 runs to 12 residues. The chain's CDR3 is CASSQENSEQYF. In nucleotides, the CDR3 is TGCGCCAGCAGCCAAGAAAACAGCGAGCAGTACTTC.

The chain uses TRBV19 and TRBJ2-2; unclear D gene. V was cut by 9 bases and J by 6 bases, with 20 bases left in between. Germline lookup yields CDR1 LNHDA and CDR2 SQIVND (reference sequence). CDR3 length: 15 amino acids. The CDR3 region has the DNA TGTGCCAGCGGGTGGGTGGCAGAGGAGCCCGGGGAGCTGTTTTTT. Its translation: CASGWVAEEPGELFF.

The chain has TRBV13 and TRBJ1-1; possibly TRBD1 for D (6 bases). The CDR3 extends over 14 amino acids. V gave up 1 base and J gave up 5 bases, with 11 bases separating them. The germline gives CDR1 PRHDT, CDR2 FYEKMQ (reference sequence). The CDR3 loop is CASSLDRARTEAFF. The CDR3 DNA sequence: TGTGCCAGCAGCTTAGACAGGGCACGGACTGAAGCTTTCTTT.

V gene TRBV5-6 combines with J gene TRBJ2-3; unclear D gene. CDR3 length: 17 amino acids. Trimming cost V 4 bases and J 11 bases, with 29 bases left between them. Germline CDR1 reads SGHDT; CDR2 reads YYEEEE. CDR3 nucleotide sequence: TGTGCCAGCAGCCTACCGACTCTCTCCTCTCGACTCACAATGCAGTATTTT. Translation gives CASSLPTLSSRLTMQYF. Full variable domain (remainder filled in from reference TRBV5-6 and TRBJ2-3): DAGVTQSPTHLIKTRGQQVTLRCSPKSGHDTVSWYQQALGQGPQFIFQYYEEEERQRGNFPDRFSGHQFPNYSSELNVNALLLGDSALYLCASSLPTLSSRLTMQYFGPGTRLTVL.

The chain has TRBV5-1 and TRBJ2-5; 9 bases agree with TRBD2. J gave up 5 bases and V 0 bases, and 5 bases lay outside the gene matches. Germline values: CDR1 SGHRS, CDR2 YFSETQ. CDR3 length: 15 residues. The CDR3 DNA sequence: TGCGCCAGCAGCTTGGAGTCGCGGGGGGGCGAGACCCAGTACTTC. This codes for CASSLESRGGETQYF.

This chain uses TRBV30 with TRBJ2-1, with 7 nucleotides matching TRBD1. The germline V gene has CDR1 GTSNPN and CDR2 SVGIG (reference sequence). V shed 3 bases, J shed 9 bases, and the junction held 8 bases outside the gene matches. This CDR3 has 13 amino acids. In DNA, the CDR3 is TGTGCCTGGAGGGGGGCAGGGGGTCTTGAGCAGTTCTTC. It specifies CAWRGAGGLEQFF. The variable domain in full, completed from reference TRBV30 and TRBJ2-1, reads SQTIHQWPATLVQPVGSPLSLECTVEGTSNPNLYWYRQAAGRGLQLLFYSVGIGQISSEVPQNLSASRPQDRQFILSSKKLLLSDSGFYLCAWRGAGGLEQFFGPGTRLTVL.

This clone was counted a few times. The V gene is TRBV4-2, the J gene TRBJ2-7, with D unclear. This CDR3 is 13 amino acids long. Germline CDR1 and CDR2: LGHNA and YNFKEQ. Trimming removed 3 bases from V and 6 bases from J, with 12 bases in between. As DNA, the CDR3 is TGTGCCAGCAGCCAGAAGAGAGTCGGCGAGCAGTACTTC. This translates into CASSQKRVGEQYF.

The rearrangement links TRBV11-2 to TRBJ2-5; no clear D gene. Between the trimmed V and J ends, which lost 5 bases and 0 bases, there was a span of 16 bases. This CDR3 is 16 amino acids long. From germline, CDR1 is SGHAT and CDR2 FQNNGV. DNA for the CDR3: TGTGCCAGCAGCCCTAGATTGGGTCGGAACCAAGAGACCCAGTACTTC. It is translated as CASSPRLGRNQETQYF.

The rearrangement uses TRBV27 and TRBJ1-1; unclear D gene. Germline lookup yields CDR1 MNHEY and CDR2 SMNVEV (reference sequence). The CDR3 covers 11 residues. Trimming took off 2 bases at V and 8 bases at J, with 6 bases between the two ends. CDR3 loop: CASSLGEEAFF. As DNA, the CDR3 is TGTGCCAGCAGTTTAGGGGAGGAAGCTTTCTTT.

The chain carries TRBV5-1 and TRBJ2-6; 15 positions match TRBD2. V shed 0 bases, J shed 3 bases, and the junction held 13 bases outside the gene matches. Germline V lookup: CDR1 SGHRS, CDR2 YFSETQ. The CDR3 spans 22 residues. The CDR3 here is CASSLELVRGLAGGNGANVLTF. The CDR3 nucleotides read TGCGCCAGCAGCTTGGAGTTGGTTCGCGGACTAGCGGGAGGGAATGGGGCCAACGTCCTGACTTTC. The full variable domain, rest sourced from reference TRBV5-1 and TRBJ2-6, is KAGVTQTPRYLIKTRGQQVTLSCSPISGHRSVSWYQQTPGQGLQFLFEYFSETQRNKGNFPGRFSGRQFSNSRSEMNVSTLELGDSALYLCASSLELVRGLAGGNGANVLTFGAGSRLTVL.

The rearrangement joins TRBV19 to TRBJ1-4, with D possibly TRBD1 on 5 matching bases. The CDR3 contains 12 residues. From germline, CDR1 is LNHDA and CDR2 SQIVND (reference sequence). Trimming stripped 10 bases from V and 4 bases from J, with 10 bases between. The CDR3: CATTGLNEKLFF. The CDR3 coding sequence is TGTGCCACCACAGGCCTTAATGAAAAACTGTTTTTT.

This chain uses TRBV9 with TRBJ2-7, with TRBD1 identical over 10 bases. The CDR3 has 16 residues. CDR1 and CDR2 (germline): SGDLS, YYNGEE. J lost 2 bases, V lost 3 bases, and 8 bases had no gene match. The DNA for the CDR3 is TGTGCCAGCAGCGCCCAATCCGGGACAGGGGCCTACGAGCAGTACTTC. It codes for CASSAQSGTGAYEQYF. Full variable domain (remainder filled in from reference TRBV9 and TRBJ2-7): DSGVTQTPKHLITATGQRVTLRCSPRSGDLSVYWYQQSLDQGLQFLIQYYNGEERAKGNILERFSAQQFPDLHSELNLSSLELGDSALYFCASSAQSGTGAYEQYFGPGTRLTVT.

There are a few counts of this clone. J is TRBJ1-1 and V is TRBV10-2; D uncertain. Per germline, CDR1 WSHSY and CDR2 SAAADI. The CDR3 is 11 amino acids. V was clipped by 11 bases and J by 5 bases, with 12 bases between them. The CDR3 sequence: CAASQGTEAFF. The CDR3 DNA is TGCGCCGCTAGCCAAGGGACTGAAGCTTTCTTT.

This clone was counted a few times. This chain links TRBV7-2 with TRBJ2-2; 8 nucleotides agree with TRBD2. The CDR3 is made up of 16 amino acids. Germline assignment: CDR1 SGHTA and CDR2 FQGNSA. V lost 0 bases to trimming and J lost 4 bases; unmatched junction nucleotides: 4. CDR3 nucleotides: TGTGCCAGCAGCTTAGCGGGACTAGTCACCACCGGGGAGCTGTTTTTT. Translated, it gives CASSLAGLVTTGELFF.

The CDR3 DNA sequence: TGCGCCAGCAGCTTGGCGATCGGGGGGGTGGACGCTTTCTTT. It codes for CASSLAIGGVDAFF. V gene TRBV5-1 combines with J gene TRBJ1-1; maybe TRBD1 (5 bases). V was trimmed by 0 bases and J by 11 bases, leaving 17 bases between them. The germline gives CDR1 SGHRS, CDR2 YFSETQ. The CDR3 has 14 residues. Drawing the rest from reference TRBV5-1 and TRBJ1-1, the complete variable domain is KAGVTQTPRYLIKTRGQQVTLSCSPISGHRSVSWYQQTPGQGLQFLFEYFSETQRNKGNFPGRFSGRQFSNSRSEMNVSTLELGDSALYLCASSLAIGGVDAFFGQGTRLTVV.

V usage is TRBV30 and J usage is TRBJ2-2; D is possibly TRBD1 (6 bases). The germline V gene encodes CDR1 GTSNPN and CDR2 SVGIG (reference sequence). This CDR3 region has 13 residues. The germline V and J ends were trimmed by 2 bases and 10 bases, with 14 bases remaining between them. CDR3 amino acids: CAWSHLGAEELFF. CDR3 DNA sequence: TGTGCCTGGAGTCATCTGGGGGCAGAGGAGCTGTTTTTT.